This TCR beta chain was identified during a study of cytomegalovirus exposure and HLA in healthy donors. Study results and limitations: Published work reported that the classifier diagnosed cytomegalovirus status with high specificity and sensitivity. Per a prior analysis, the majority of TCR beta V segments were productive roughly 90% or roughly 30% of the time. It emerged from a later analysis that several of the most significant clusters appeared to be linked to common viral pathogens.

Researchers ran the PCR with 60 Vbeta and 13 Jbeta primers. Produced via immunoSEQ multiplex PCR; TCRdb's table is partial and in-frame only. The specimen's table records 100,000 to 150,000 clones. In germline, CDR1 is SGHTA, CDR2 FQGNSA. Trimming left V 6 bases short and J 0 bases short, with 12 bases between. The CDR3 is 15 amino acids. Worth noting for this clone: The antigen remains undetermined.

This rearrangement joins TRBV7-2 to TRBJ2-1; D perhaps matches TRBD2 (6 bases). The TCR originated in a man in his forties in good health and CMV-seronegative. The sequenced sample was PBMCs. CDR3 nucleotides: TGTGCCAGCAGTCTTGGCGGGGTCTCCTACAATGAGCAGTTCTTC. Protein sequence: CASSLGGVSYNEQFF.